This TCR beta chain was identified in a study of regulatory T cells in long-lasting Graves disease. Indicated time point: newly diagnosed GD, antithyroid drugs for less than 3 months. The TCR library used RNA extracted from PBMCs. This clonotype was counted many times. Per the germline V gene, CDR1 is SGHTA and CDR2 is FQGNSA. V lost 5 bases and J lost 9, with 8 bases in between. CDR3 size: 12 residues. Assembly of TCR beta libraries relied on iRepertoire HTBI primers together with Arm-PCR of CDR3 regions. TCRdb itself ran the multiplex PCR reads through MiXCR, one entry per CDR3 protein. The sample has around 320,000 distinct CDR3 sequences; roughly a sixth are singletons. Separately, the same data were catalogued under a study of T cells in Graves' hyperthyroidism and ophthalmopathy. That paper states: The hyperthyroidism was newly diagnosed and had lasted under 2 months; the patients were aged 18 to 65.

The chain couples TRBV7-2 to TRBJ1-6; weak D call: TRBD1 (5 bases). The origin of this receptor is a man in his forties or fifties with Graves disease. Sequencing was performed on peripheral blood mononuclear cells (PBMCs), taken at new diagnosis, from a patient treated with antithyroid drugs. CDR3 in amino acids: CASSIRGSPLHF. As DNA, the CDR3 is TGTGCCAGCAGCATAAGGGGTTCACCCCTCCACTTT.